Reported below is one T cell receptor (beta chain). This CDR3 region has 16 residues. V was clipped by 1 base and J by 2 bases, with 12 bases between them. Germline values: CDR1 MNHEY, CDR2 SMNVEV (reference sequence). These data are taken from a study of blood T cell repertoires in COVID-19. The authors' processing: Reference gene primer amplification gave estimated nucleated cell counts. Libraries were prepared by immunoSEQ multiplex PCR; TCRdb keeps only in-frame clonotypes and omits some of them. D and trimming were read from the DNA, whereas the V and J calls and clone size are those reported in that table. The data contain around 260,000 clones, 80% to 90% of them singletons.

The V gene is TRBV27, the J gene TRBJ2-1; D might be TRBD2 (6 bases). Sequenced: PBMCs or T cells enriched from blood (not recorded which). The TCR comes from a woman aged 25-40 years who had recovered from COVID-19. The DNA of the CDR3 is TGTGCCAGCAGTTTATTGAGGAGGGTCACCTACAATGAGCAGTTCTTC. Amino acids: CASSLLRRVTYNEQFF.